Given below is one TCR beta chain in context. Sample-barcoded 5' priming and a J-beta primer mix drove a second PCR of about 7 to 11 cycles. One entry per CDR3 protein results from TCRdb running MiXCR on the 5' RACE reads. Found here are 540,000 or so distinct CDR3 sequences, roughly 48% of them singletons; the top ten hold about 22%. The data belong to a study of blood T cells in healthy people across ages. Donors each provided 8 to 10 milliliters of peripheral blood. Germline CDR1 and CDR2: SNHLY and FYNNEI. V lost 0 bases and J 9 bases, leaving 9 bases between the germline ends. The CDR3 is made up of 13 amino acids.

The chain is built from TRBV2 and TRBJ2-1; the D gene is possibly TRBD1 (6 bases). This receptor was taken from a man of 80 years or more in good health. The source material was blood. For the CDR3, the DNA is TGTGCCAGCAGTGAAGCCAGGGGTGGTGAGCAGTTCTTC. Translation gives CASSEARGGEQFF.